This entry lists 31 T cell receptor beta chains sequenced from one sample in a study of cytomegalovirus exposure and HLA in healthy donors. PCR amplification relied on 60 Vbeta primers (plus 13 Jbeta primers). The protocol was immunoSEQ multiplex PCR, while the TCRdb copy is restricted to in-frame clones and leaves out a portion. The sample contains roughly 100,000 clones, about 59% of which appear only once. Sequencing was performed on PBMCs. These receptors came from a man aged 25-45 years in good health and CMV-seropositive.

This sequence joins TRBV19 and TRBJ2-5, with TRBD2 identical over 8 bases. The CDR3 sequence is 13 residues long. Germline V gene sequence: CDR1 LNHDA, CDR2 SQIVND (reference sequence). V gave up 10 bases and J gave up 5 bases; unmatched junction bases: 9. The CDR3 DNA is TGTGCCACGTCGGGACTAGGAGGGGAGACCCAGTACTTC. Translated, it gives CATSGLGGETQYF.

The chain combines TRBV10-1 with TRBJ2-1; a possible D gene is TRBD2 (6 bases). Trimming cost V 0 bases and J 2 bases, with 11 bases left between them. Germline V CDR1 and CDR2: WNHNN, SYGVQD (reference sequence). This CDR3 spans 16 amino acids. CDR3 protein: CASSESVAAPYNEQFF. In DNA form, the CDR3 reads TGCGCCAGCAGTGAGTCGGTAGCGGCCCCCTACAATGAGCAGTTCTTC.

This clone was picked up a small number of times. The rearrangement uses TRBV10-3 and TRBJ1-1, with D tentatively TRBD1 (5 bases). There are 14 residues in the CDR3. The germline V gene encodes CDR1 ENHRY and CDR2 SYGVKD. Deletions cut 4 bases from V and 1 base from J, with 10 bases between. CDR3 in DNA: TGTGCCATCAGTGCTTTGACAGAGAACACTGAAGCTTTCTTT. Its protein is CAISALTENTEAFF.

This clone has a handful of counts. This chain joins TRBV5-1 and TRBJ2-2, with D maybe TRBD2 (7 bases). V was trimmed by 0 bases and J by 5 bases, leaving 14 bases between them. This CDR3 contains 16 residues. Germline V gene data show CDR1 as SGHRS and CDR2 as YFSETQ. As DNA, the CDR3 is TGCGCCAGCAGCTTGGCGGGGGGCGTCGGAACCGGGGAGCTGTTTTTT. As protein: CASSLAGGVGTGELFF.

Concerning this clone itself: Other DNA sequences from this sample encode an identical CDR3 as well. The chain is built from TRBV5-6 and TRBJ2-7; maybe TRBD1 (7 bases). The CDR3 totals 14 residues. V lost 0 bases and J lost 3, with 10 bases in between. Looked up from germline, CDR1 is SGHDT and CDR2 is YYEEEE. CDR3 residues: CASSLGQGGYEQYF. DNA for the CDR3: TGTGCCAGCAGCTTGGGCCAGGGGGGCTACGAGCAGTACTTC.

The CDR3 protein is CASTPPGDTQYF. For the CDR3, the DNA is TGTGCCAGCACCCCCCCAGGGGATACGCAGTATTTT. The chain has TRBV7-9 and TRBJ2-3; D is possibly TRBD1 (5 bases). Trimming left V 7 bases short and J 6 bases short, with 11 bases between. The CDR3 covers 12 residues. Germline CDR1 and CDR2: SEHNR and FQNEAQ (reference sequence).

The chain combines TRBV6-5 with TRBJ1-2, with D possibly being TRBD1 (5 bases). This CDR3 has 15 residues. V dropped 0 bases and J dropped 6 bases, with 14 bases sitting between them. In germline, CDR1 is MNHEY, CDR2 SVGAGI. The CDR3 DNA reads TGTGCCAGCAGTTACTCAAGGACAAAATCTAATGGCTACACCTTC. Its translation is CASSYSRTKSNGYTF.

In this sample, this clone turned up once. This chain connects TRBV10-3 to TRBJ2-5; 9 bases line up with TRBD1. CDR3 length: 13 amino acids. The V gene's germline CDR1 is ENHRY and CDR2 SYGVKD. The V gene end was trimmed by 3 bases and the J gene end by 5 bases; junction bases not matched to a gene: 1. CDR3 amino acids: CAISEQGAETQYF. The DNA of the CDR3 is TGTGCCATCAGTGAACAGGGGGCGGAGACCCAGTACTTC.

The CDR3 bases are TGTGCTACATTTTCGGGACAGGGCATCTACGAGCAGTACTTC. Translation gives CATFSGQGIYEQYF. The V and J genes are TRBV28 and TRBJ2-7; the match to TRBD1 covers 9 bases. In germline, CDR1 is MDHEN, CDR2 SYDVKM. The CDR3 extends over 14 amino acids.

This clone was detected a few times. This chain uses TRBV5-4 with TRBJ1-1; D gene unclear. V shed 1 base and J shed 1 base, with 8 bases lying between them. CDR3 length: 14 residues. The germline CDR1 and CDR2 sequences are SGHNT and YYREEE (reference sequence). The CDR3 spells CASSLKAGNTEAFF. CDR3 sequence (DNA): TGTGCCAGCAGCTTGAAGGCAGGGAACACTGAAGCTTTCTTT.

V is TRBV18 and J is TRBJ1-6; 7 positions match TRBD1. The CDR3 has 15 amino acids. V was pared by 2 bases and J by 7 bases, with 5 bases of the junction left unmatched. Germline V gives CDR1 KGHSH, CDR2 LQKENI. The CDR3 region is CASSPREQGNSPLHF. In DNA, the CDR3 is TGTGCCAGCTCACCAAGGGAACAGGGGAATTCACCCCTCCACTTT.

V gene TRBV5-4 combines with J gene TRBJ2-5; 13 bases are a match to TRBD2. The DNA end lines up better with TRBJ2-7; the J call may be wrong. Germline lookup yields CDR1 SGHNT and CDR2 YYREEE (reference sequence). The CDR3 runs to 15 residues. DNA for the CDR3: TGTGCCAGCAGCTCCGGACTAGCGGGGGTCTACGAGCAGTACTTC. It specifies CASSSGLAGVYEQYF.

The CDR3 here is CASLQGDYNSPLHF. The CDR3, as DNA: TGTGCCAGCCTCCAGGGCGACTATAATTCACCCCTCCACTTT. The rearrangement uses TRBV7-9 and TRBJ1-6, with D tentatively TRBD1 (5 bases). CDR3 length equals 14 residues. From germline, CDR1 is SEHNR and CDR2 FQNEAQ (reference sequence). V lost 8 bases to trimming and J lost 3 bases, with 11 bases between them.

The chain uses TRBV10-3 and TRBJ2-2; 8 bases map to TRBD1. This CDR3 comprises 14 residues. The germline V gene has CDR1 ENHRY and CDR2 SYGVKD. V lost 3 bases, J lost 5 bases, and 2 bases stayed unmatched. In DNA form, the CDR3 reads TGTGCCATCAGTGAAAGGACAGGGACCGGGGAGCTGTTTTTT. Translating it yields CAISERTGTGELFF.

This clone was counted only a few times. CDR3 sequence reads: CASSEYGGDYNEQFF. The CDR3 DNA follows: TGCGCCAGCAGTGAGTACGGGGGAGACTACAATGAGCAGTTCTTC. The V call is TRBV10-2, the J call TRBJ2-1, with a tentative D call TRBD2 (6 bases). The CDR3 covers 15 residues. Trimming removed 1 base from V and 3 bases from J, with 10 bases in between. CDR1 and CDR2 from the germline V gene are WSHSY and SAAADI.

The chain carries TRBV7-9 and TRBJ2-7; 8 positions agree with TRBD1. CDR1 and CDR2 (germline): SEHNR, FQNEAQ (reference sequence). Trimming cost V 7 bases and J 3 bases; bases outside gene matches: 11. The CDR3 loop spans 15 amino acids. The CDR3 here is CASTYSAGGIYEQYF. The CDR3 DNA is TGTGCCAGCACCTATTCGGCAGGGGGCATCTACGAGCAGTACTTC.

Details on this clone: Its ends do not fully match the called genes, so a read error is possible. This chain links TRBV6-5 with TRBJ1-3, with 7 nucleotides matching TRBD1. The CDR3 runs 15 residues. Germline CDR1 MNHEY, CDR2 SVGAGI. The CDR3 nucleotides read TGTGCCAGCAGTGACTCACAGGGGTCTGGAAACACCATATATTTT. Protein sequence: CASSDSQGSGNTIYF.

This chain joins TRBV5-1 and TRBJ2-7; 10 bases are shared with TRBD1. V was pared by 4 bases and J by 3 bases, with 1 base of the junction left unmatched. The CDR3 sequence is 13 residues long. The germline CDR1 and CDR2 sequences are SGHRS and YFSETQ. The CDR3 here is CASSRDRGYEQYF. The CDR3, as DNA: TGCGCCAGCAGCCGGGACAGGGGCTACGAGCAGTACTTC.

This clone has only one observation. V and J are TRBV30 and TRBJ1-5, with TRBD1 as a possible D gene (6 bases). The V end lost 1 base, the J end lost 5 bases, and 12 bases lay between the germline ends. This CDR3 contains 14 residues. Germline-derived CDR1 and CDR2 are GTSNPN and SVGIG (reference sequence). The chain's CDR3 is CAWSAGRGHQPQHF. For the CDR3, the DNA is TGTGCCTGGAGTGCAGGCAGGGGACATCAGCCCCAGCATTTT.

This rearrangement joins TRBV11-3 to TRBJ2-1, with TRBD2 identical over 8 bases. J was trimmed by 6 bases and V by 1 base; bases with no gene match: 2. CDR1 and CDR2 from the germline V gene are SGHNT and YENEEA. The CDR3 is 14 residues long. The CDR3 DNA is TGTGCCAGCAGCTTAGGACTAGCGCCCAATGAGCAGTTCTTC. Its protein product is CASSLGLAPNEQFF.

The rearrangement joins TRBV5-6 to TRBJ1-2; D perhaps matches TRBD1 (5 bases). There are 11 residues in the CDR3. V was clipped by 1 base and J by 7 bases, with 5 bases between them. Germline values: CDR1 SGHDT, CDR2 YYEEEE. The CDR3, as DNA: TGTGCCAGCAGCTTGACAGGTGGCTACACCTTC. This codes for CASSLTGGYTF.

V usage is TRBV5-4 and J usage is TRBJ2-5, with TRBD2 matching 7 bases. Losses at the gene ends were 4 bases for V and 4 bases for J; bases not matched to a gene: 7. The CDR3 runs 14 residues. The germline CDR1 and CDR2 sequences are SGHNT and YYREEE (reference sequence). The CDR3 loop reads CASSPAGWGETQYF. CDR3 in DNA: TGTGCCAGCAGCCCAGCGGGGTGGGGAGAGACCCAGTACTTC.

The chain is built from TRBV5-1 and TRBJ1-6; TRBD1 is a possible D gene (5 bases). The CDR3 spans 15 residues. V gave up 2 bases and J gave up 8 bases, with 14 bases separating them. CDR1 SGHRS and CDR2 YFSETQ come from the germline V gene. CDR3 DNA: TGCGCCAGCAGCTTCGACGCCCTAGGGGATTCACCCCTCCACTTT. It encodes CASSFDALGDSPLHF. Variable domain in full (rest from reference TRBV5-1 and TRBJ1-6): KAGVTQTPRYLIKTRGQQVTLSCSPISGHRSVSWYQQTPGQGLQFLFEYFSETQRNKGNFPGRFSGRQFSNSRSEMNVSTLELGDSALYLCASSFDALGDSPLHFGNGTRLTVT.

This chain connects TRBV5-4 to TRBJ1-3, with no clear D. CDR3 length: 20 residues. The germline gives CDR1 SGHNT, CDR2 YYREEE (reference sequence). Trimming cost V 4 bases and J 2 bases, with 28 bases left between them. The CDR3 nucleotides are TGTGCCAGCAGCCGGGCCCCAAGCGGCCGGGCTTTTGGAACTGGAAACACCATATATTTT. It yields the protein CASSRAPSGRAFGTGNTIYF.

The rearrangement links TRBV11-2 to TRBJ2-3, with 7 bases matching TRBD2. Germline values: CDR1 SGHAT, CDR2 FQNNGV. The CDR3 is made up of 16 amino acids. J gave up 2 bases and V 5 bases, and 10 bases lay outside the gene matches. The CDR3 coding sequence is TGTGCCAGCAGCCACCCCGGGACTAAGAACACAGATACGCAGTATTTT. Its protein is CASSHPGTKNTDTQYF.

This clone was observed a handful of times. The V gene is TRBV10-3, the J gene TRBJ2-3; 10 bases agree with TRBD2. The CDR3 has 15 residues. CDR1 is ENHRY and CDR2 is SYGVKD in the germline V gene. With V trimmed by 7 bases and J by 2 bases, 6 bases remained unmatched. In nucleotides, the CDR3 is TGTGCCATCACTCGGACTAGCGGTGTCACAGATACGCAGTATTTT. This translates into CAITRTSGVTDTQYF.

The chain carries TRBV5-1 and TRBJ1-1; D may be TRBD1 (5 bases). From germline, CDR1 is SGHRS and CDR2 YFSETQ. The length of the CDR3 is 14 residues. Trimming took 4 bases from V and 0 from J, leaving 10 bases between them. The CDR3 sequence is CASSPIRVNTEAFF. CDR3 DNA: TGCGCCAGCAGCCCGATCAGGGTGAACACTGAAGCTTTCTTT.

V usage is TRBV25-1 and J usage is TRBJ1-2; no clear D gene. The germline V gene has CDR1 MGHDK and CDR2 SYGVNS. There are 14 residues in the CDR3. The V and J ends lost 4 bases and 1 base respectively, with 10 bases between them. The CDR3: CASSAGAVNYGYTF. The CDR3 DNA sequence: TGTGCCAGCAGTGCCGGAGCGGTTAACTATGGCTACACCTTC.

V is TRBV21-1 and J is TRBJ1-1. TRBV21-1 is annotated as a pseudogene. The CDR3 is 12 amino acids. The CDR3, as DNA: TGTGCCAGCAGACGGAGTGACTTGGAAGCTTTCTTT. Translated, it gives CASRRSDLEAFF.

This clone was detected a few times. The chain links TRBV29-1 to TRBJ2-7; D not resolved. V was clipped by 6 bases and J by 3 bases, with 6 bases between them. CDR1 SQVTM and CDR2 ANQGSEA come from the germline V gene. The CDR3 consists of 10 residues. The CDR3 DNA reads as TGCAGCGTCCTTTTCTACGAGCAGTACTTC. This gives the protein CSVLFYEQYF.

The rearrangement links TRBV2 to TRBJ2-1; 9 bases fit TRBD1. CDR3 length: 11 residues. Germline CDR1 is SNHLY and CDR2 is FYNNEI. V was pared by 5 bases and J by 15 bases, with 5 bases of the junction left unmatched. CDR3 protein: CASSPGTGWFF. CDR3 coding DNA: TGTGCCAGCAGTCCCGGGACAGGGTGGTTCTTC.